This T cell receptor beta chain is drawn from a study of radiotherapy plus CTLA-4 blockade in lung cancer. Study overall: Among enrolled patients, under 20% responded and about 30% achieved disease control.

This clone was seen only once. The antigen is undetermined. Libraries were prepared by immunoSEQ multiplex PCR; TCRdb keeps only in-frame clonotypes and omits some of them. The repertoire includes tens of thousands of clones, around 86% of them detected once, and 16% sits in the top ten. Patients had chemo-refractory metastatic non-small-cell lung cancer and received focal radiation plus CTLA-4 blockade that used ipilimumab. This CDR3 comprises 15 residues. V gave up 7 bases and J gave up 0 bases, with 13 bases separating them. Germline-derived CDR1 and CDR2 are MRHNA and SNTAGT. Study conclusions and caveats: Early blood T cell clone dynamics, with interferon-beta, were reported to best predict response. In blood, after radiotherapy plus ipilimumab, tumor-derived TCR clones expanded.

The J gene is TRBJ1-3, the V gene TRBV6-4; D is ambiguous. The sequencing used peripheral blood, collected from a patient treated with radiotherapy plus ipilimumab. This sequence originates from a human donor with non-small cell lung cancer that progressed on radiotherapy plus ipilimumab. DNA for the CDR3: TGTGCCAGCACCGGCCGGGTTCCCTCTGGAAACACCATATATTTT. Its protein is CASTGRVPSGNTIYF.